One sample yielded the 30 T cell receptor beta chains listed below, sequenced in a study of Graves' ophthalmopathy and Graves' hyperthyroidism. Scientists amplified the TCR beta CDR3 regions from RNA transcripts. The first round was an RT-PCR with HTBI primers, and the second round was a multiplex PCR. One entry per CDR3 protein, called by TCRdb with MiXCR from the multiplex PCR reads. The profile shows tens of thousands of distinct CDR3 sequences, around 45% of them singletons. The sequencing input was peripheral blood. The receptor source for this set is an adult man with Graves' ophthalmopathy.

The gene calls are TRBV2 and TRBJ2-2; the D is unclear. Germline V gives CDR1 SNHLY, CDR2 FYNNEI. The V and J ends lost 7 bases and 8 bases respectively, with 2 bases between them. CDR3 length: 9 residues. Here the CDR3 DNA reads TGTGCCAGCACAGGGGAGCTGTTTTTT. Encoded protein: CASTGELFF.

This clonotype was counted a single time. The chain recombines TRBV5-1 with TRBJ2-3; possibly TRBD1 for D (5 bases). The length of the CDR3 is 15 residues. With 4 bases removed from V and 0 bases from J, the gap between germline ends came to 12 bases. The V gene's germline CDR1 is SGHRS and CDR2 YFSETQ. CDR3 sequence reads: CASSETGYSTDTQYF. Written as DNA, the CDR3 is TGCGCCAGCAGCGAAACAGGTTATAGCACAGATACGCAGTATTTT.

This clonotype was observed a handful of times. This chain's CDR3 is CASSFLAGSYNEQFF. For the CDR3, the DNA is TGTGCCAGCAGCTTCCTAGCGGGGTCCTACAATGAGCAGTTCTTC. This chain uses TRBV7-3 with TRBJ2-1; TRBD2 aligns across 9 bases. Germline CDR1 SGHTA, CDR2 FQGTGA. CDR3 length equals 15 residues. Unmatched junction bases numbered 1, after V lost 3 bases and J lost 1 base.

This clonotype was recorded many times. CDR3 in DNA: TGCGCCAGCAGCGTCAGGACTAGCCAGTCCTACGAGCAGTACTTC. Its protein is CASSVRTSQSYEQYF. This chain joins TRBV5-1 and TRBJ2-7, with 8 bases lining up with TRBD2. The CDR3 runs to 15 residues. In germline, CDR1 is SGHRS, CDR2 YFSETQ. The ends lost 4 bases at V and 1 base at J; junction bases unmatched: 7.

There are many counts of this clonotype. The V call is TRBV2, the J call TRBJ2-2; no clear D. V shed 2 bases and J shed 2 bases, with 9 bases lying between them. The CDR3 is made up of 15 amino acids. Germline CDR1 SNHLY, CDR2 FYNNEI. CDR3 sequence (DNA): TGTGCCAGCAGTGAAAAGCGAGATAACACCGGGGAGCTGTTTTTT. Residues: CASSEKRDNTGELFF.

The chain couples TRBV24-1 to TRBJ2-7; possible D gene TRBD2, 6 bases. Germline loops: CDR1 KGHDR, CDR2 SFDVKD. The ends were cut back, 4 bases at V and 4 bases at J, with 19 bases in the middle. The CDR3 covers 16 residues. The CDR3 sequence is CATSDSAGGRSYEQYF. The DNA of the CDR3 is TGTGCCACCAGTGACTCAGCCGGGGGACGCTCTTACGAGCAGTACTTC.

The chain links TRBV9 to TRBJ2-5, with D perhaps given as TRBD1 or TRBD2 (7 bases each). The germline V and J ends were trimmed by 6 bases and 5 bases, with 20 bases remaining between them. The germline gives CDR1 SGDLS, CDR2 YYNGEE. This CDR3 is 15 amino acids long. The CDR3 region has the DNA TGTGCCAGCACTCAGGGGGGAGGGCTTGAGGAGACCCAGTACTTC. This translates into CASTQGGGLEETQYF.

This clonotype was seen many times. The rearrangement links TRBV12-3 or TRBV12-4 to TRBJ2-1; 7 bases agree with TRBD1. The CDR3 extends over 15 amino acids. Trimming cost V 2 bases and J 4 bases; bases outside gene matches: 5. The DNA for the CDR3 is TGTGCCAGCAGTTTACGTCAGGGGGAGTACAATGAGCAGTTCTTC. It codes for CASSLRQGEYNEQFF.

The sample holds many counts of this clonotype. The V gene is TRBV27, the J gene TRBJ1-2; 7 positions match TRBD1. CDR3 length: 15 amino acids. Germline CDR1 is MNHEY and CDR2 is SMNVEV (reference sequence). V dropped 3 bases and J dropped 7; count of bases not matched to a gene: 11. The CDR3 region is CASSLSPTGVGGYTF. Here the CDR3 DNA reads TGTGCCAGCAGTTTGTCTCCTACAGGGGTTGGTGGCTACACCTTC.

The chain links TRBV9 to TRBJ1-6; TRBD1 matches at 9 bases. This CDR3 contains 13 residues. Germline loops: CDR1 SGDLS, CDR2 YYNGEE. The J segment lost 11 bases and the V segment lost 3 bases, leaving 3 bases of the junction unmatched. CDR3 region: CASSGQGGTPLHF. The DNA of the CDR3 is TGTGCCAGCAGCGGACAGGGGGGGACACCCCTCCACTTT.

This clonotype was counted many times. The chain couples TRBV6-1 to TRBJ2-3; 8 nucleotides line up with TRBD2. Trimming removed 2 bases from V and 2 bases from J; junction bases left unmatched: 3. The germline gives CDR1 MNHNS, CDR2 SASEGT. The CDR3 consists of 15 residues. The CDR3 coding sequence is TGTGCCAGCAGTGAAATAGCGGGGTCCACAGATACGCAGTATTTT. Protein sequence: CASSEIAGSTDTQYF.

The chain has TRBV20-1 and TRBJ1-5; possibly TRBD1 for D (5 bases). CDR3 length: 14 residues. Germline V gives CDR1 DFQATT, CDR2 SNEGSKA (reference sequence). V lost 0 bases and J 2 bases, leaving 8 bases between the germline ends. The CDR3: CSARDLQGNQPQHF. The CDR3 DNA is TGCAGTGCTAGAGATTTACAGGGCAATCAGCCCCAGCATTTT.

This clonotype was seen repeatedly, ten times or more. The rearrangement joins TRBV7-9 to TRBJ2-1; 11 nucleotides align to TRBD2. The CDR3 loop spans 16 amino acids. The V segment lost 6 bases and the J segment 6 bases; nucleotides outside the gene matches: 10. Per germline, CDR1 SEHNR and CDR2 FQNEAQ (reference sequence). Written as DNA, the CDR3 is TGTGCCAGCAGTTCAAGGACTAGCGGGCTCCTCAATGAGCAGTTCTTC. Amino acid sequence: CASSSRTSGLLNEQFF.

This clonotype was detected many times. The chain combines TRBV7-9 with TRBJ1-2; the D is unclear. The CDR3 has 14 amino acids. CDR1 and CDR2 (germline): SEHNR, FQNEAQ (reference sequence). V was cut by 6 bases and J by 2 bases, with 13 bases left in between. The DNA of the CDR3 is TGTGCCAGCAGTCCCGGATTATTCAACTATGGCTACACCTTC. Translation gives CASSPGLFNYGYTF.

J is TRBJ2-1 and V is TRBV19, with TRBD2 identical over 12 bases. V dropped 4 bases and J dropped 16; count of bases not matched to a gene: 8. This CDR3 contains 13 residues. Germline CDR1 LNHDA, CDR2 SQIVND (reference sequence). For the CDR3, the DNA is TGTGCCAGTAGTAAGGGACTAGCGGGCCCCCGCTTCTTC. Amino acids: CASSKGLAGPRFF.

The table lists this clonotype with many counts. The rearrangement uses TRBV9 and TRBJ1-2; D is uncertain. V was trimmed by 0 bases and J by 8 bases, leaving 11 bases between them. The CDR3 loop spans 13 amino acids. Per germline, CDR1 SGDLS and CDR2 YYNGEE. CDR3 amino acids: CASSVGQLPGYTF. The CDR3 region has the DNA TGTGCCAGCAGCGTAGGACAACTTCCGGGCTACACCTTC.

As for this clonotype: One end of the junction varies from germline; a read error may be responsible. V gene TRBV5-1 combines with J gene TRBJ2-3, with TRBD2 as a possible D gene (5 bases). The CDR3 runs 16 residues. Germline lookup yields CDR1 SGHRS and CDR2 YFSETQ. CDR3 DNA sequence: TGCGCCAGCAGCCTAAAGCGGACTCCAAGCACAGATACGCCGTATTTT. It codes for CASSLKRTPSTDTPYF. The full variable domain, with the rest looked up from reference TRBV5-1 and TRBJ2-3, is KAGVTQTPRYLIKTRGQQVTLSCSPISGHRSVSWYQQTPGQGLQFLFEYFSETQRNKGNFPGRFSGRQFSNSRSEMNVSTLELGDSALYLCASSLKRTPSTDTPYFGPGTRLTVL.

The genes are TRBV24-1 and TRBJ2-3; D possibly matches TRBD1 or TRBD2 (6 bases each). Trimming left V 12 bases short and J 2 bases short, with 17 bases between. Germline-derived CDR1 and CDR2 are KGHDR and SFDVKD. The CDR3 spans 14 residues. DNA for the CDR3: TGTGCCCCGTGGGGGGCGGGATTCACAGATACGCAGTATTTT. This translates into CAPWGAGFTDTQYF.

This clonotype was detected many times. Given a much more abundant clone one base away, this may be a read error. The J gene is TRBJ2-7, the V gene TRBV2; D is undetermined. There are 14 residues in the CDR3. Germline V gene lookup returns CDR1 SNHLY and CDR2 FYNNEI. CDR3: CASSEVDSSYERYF. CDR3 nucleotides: TGTGCCAGCAGTGAGGTGGATAGCTCCTACGAGCGGTACTTC.

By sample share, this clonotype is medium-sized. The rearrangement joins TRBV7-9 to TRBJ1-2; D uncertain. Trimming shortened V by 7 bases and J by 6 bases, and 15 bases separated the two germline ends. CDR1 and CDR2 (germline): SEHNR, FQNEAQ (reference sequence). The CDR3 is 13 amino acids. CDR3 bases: TGTGCCAGCACCAACCCCTCAGTGGATGGCTACACCTTC. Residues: CASTNPSVDGYTF.

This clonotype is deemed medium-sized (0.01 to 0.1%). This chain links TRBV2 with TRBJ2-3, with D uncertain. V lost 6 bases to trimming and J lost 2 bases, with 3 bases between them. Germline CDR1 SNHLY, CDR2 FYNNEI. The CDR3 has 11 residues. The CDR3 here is CASRVTDTQYF. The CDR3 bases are TGTGCCAGCAGGGTCACAGATACGCAGTATTTT.

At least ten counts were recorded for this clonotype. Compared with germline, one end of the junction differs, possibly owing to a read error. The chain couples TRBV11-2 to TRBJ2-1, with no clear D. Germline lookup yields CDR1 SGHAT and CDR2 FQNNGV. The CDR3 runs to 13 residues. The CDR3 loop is CASSLDRINEQFF. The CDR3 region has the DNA TGTGCCAGCAGCCTAGATCGTATCAATGAGCAGTTCTTC.

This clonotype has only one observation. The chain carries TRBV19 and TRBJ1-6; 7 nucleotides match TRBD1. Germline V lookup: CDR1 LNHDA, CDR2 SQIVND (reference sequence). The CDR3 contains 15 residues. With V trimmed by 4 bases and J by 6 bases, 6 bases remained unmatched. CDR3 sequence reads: CASSTRQGVNSPLHF. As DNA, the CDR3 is TGTGCCAGTAGTACCCGACAGGGTGTTAATTCACCCCTCCACTTT.

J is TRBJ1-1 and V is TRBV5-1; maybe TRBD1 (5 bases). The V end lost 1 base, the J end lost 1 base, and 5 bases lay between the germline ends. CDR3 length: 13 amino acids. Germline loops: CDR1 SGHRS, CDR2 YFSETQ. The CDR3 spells CASSLQGNTEAFF. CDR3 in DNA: TGCGCCAGCAGCTTGCAGGGGAACACTGAAGCTTTCTTT.

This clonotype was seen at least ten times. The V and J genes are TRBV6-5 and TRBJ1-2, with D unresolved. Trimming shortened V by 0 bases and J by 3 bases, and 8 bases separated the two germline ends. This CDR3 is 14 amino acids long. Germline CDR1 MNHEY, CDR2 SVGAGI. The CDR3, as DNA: TGTGCCAGCAGTTACTCGACGGGTTACTATGGCTACACCTTC. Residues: CASSYSTGYYGYTF.

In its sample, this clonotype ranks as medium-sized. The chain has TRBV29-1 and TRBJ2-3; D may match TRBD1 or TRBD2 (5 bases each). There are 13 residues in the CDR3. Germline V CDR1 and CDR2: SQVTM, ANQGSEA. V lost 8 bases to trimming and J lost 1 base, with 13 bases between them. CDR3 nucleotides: TGCAGCACTCGGGGCTGGGGCACAGATACGCAGTATTTT. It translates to CSTRGWGTDTQYF.

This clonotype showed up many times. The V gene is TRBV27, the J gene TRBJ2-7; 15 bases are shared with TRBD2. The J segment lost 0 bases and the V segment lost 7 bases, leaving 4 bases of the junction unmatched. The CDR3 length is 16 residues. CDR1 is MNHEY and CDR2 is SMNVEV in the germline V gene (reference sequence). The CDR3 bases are TGTGCCAGCAAAGGACTAGCGGGAGGGTTCTCCTACGAGCAGTACTTC. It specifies CASKGLAGGFSYEQYF.

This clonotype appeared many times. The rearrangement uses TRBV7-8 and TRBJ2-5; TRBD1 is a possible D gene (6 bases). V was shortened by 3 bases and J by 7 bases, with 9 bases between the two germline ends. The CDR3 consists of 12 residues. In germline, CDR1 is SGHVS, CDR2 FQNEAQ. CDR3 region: CASSLDSWTQYF. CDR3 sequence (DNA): TGTGCCAGCAGCTTGGACAGTTGGACCCAGTACTTC. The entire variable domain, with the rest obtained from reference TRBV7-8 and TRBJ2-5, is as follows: GAGVSQSPRYKVAKRGQDVALRCDPISGHVSLFWYQQALGQGPEFLTYFQNEAQLDKSGLPSDRFFAERPEGSVSTLKIQRTQQEDSAVYLCASSLDSWTQYFGPGTRLLVL.

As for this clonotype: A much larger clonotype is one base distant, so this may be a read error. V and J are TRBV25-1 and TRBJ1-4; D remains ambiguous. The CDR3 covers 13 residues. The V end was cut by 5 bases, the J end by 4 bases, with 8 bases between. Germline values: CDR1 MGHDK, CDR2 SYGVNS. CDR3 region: CASSLGLNEKLFF. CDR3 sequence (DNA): TGTGCCAGCAGTCTCGGGCTTAATGAAAAACTGTTTTTT.

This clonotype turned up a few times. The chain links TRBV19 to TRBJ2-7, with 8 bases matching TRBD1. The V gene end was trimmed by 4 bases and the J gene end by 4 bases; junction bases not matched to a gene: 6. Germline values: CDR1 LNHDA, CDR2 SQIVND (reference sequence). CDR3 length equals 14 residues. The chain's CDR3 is CASSRRDRRYEQYF. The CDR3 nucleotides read TGTGCCAGTAGTAGACGGGACAGGCGGTACGAGCAGTACTTC.